A single sample gave rise to the 25 T cell receptor beta chains below, sequenced in a study of cytomegalovirus exposure and HLA in healthy donors. Primers: 60 Vbeta forward and 13 Jbeta reverse. The assay was immunoSEQ multiplex PCR, and TCRdb's table has in-frame clones only and misses some. In the table there are around 160,000 clones, 70% to 90% of which are singletons. Specimen: PBMCs. Receptors originate from a man between 18 and 35 years old in good health and CMV-seropositive.

The V call is TRBV5-1, the J call TRBJ2-5, with 7 bases lining up with TRBD1. The J call may be mistaken, given a closer DNA end match to TRBJ2-7. The CDR3 loop spans 15 amino acids. Germline CDR1 is SGHRS and CDR2 is YFSETQ. CDR3 nucleotide sequence: TGCGCCAGCAGCTTTGTGGACAGGAGCTCCTACGAGCAGTACTTC. Its translation is CASSFVDRSSYEQYF.

The V and J genes are TRBV13 and TRBJ2-7; 7 bases align to TRBD2. The V and J ends lost 5 bases and 3 bases, in that order; junction bases with no gene match: 7. Germline lookup yields CDR1 PRHDT and CDR2 FYEKMQ (reference sequence). There are 14 residues in the CDR3. CDR3 protein: CASSKSGARYEQYF. CDR3 DNA sequence: TGTGCCAGCAGCAAAAGCGGGGCCCGCTACGAGCAGTACTTC.

This clone appeared a few times. The chain joins TRBV5-6 to TRBJ2-3; 8 bases agree with TRBD2. In germline, CDR1 is SGHDT, CDR2 YYEEEE. The CDR3 is 12 residues long. V lost 5 bases to trimming and J lost 9 bases; unmatched junction nucleotides: 5. The CDR3 here is CASSPGTRTQYF. In nucleotides, the CDR3 is TGTGCCAGCAGTCCCGGGACTAGAACGCAGTATTTT.

This chain links TRBV2 with TRBJ1-1; D unclear. The CDR3 runs 13 residues. Germline V gene data show CDR1 as SNHLY and CDR2 as FYNNEI. V lost 7 bases to trimming and J lost 0 bases, with 9 bases between them. The CDR3 region has the DNA TGTGCCAGCAAAACGAGCATGAACACTGAAGCTTTCTTT. It yields the protein CASKTSMNTEAFF.

The rearrangement joins TRBV7-2 to TRBJ2-1, with 7 bases identical to TRBD1. The ends lost 1 base at V and 0 bases at J; junction bases unmatched: 6. This CDR3 is 17 amino acids long. Germline V gives CDR1 SGHTA, CDR2 FQGNSA. In DNA, the CDR3 is TGTGCCAGCAGCTTAGAGACAGGGCCTAGCTCCTACAATGAGCAGTTCTTC. Amino acid sequence: CASSLETGPSSYNEQFF. Combining the CDR3 with reference TRBV7-2 and TRBJ2-1 gives the whole variable domain GAGVSQSPSNKVTEKGKDVELRCDPISGHTALYWYRQSLGQGLEFLIYFQGNSAPDKSGLPSDRFSAERTGGSVSTLTIQRTQQEDSAVYLCASSLETGPSSYNEQFFGPGTRLTVL.

The chain recombines TRBV7-2 with TRBJ1-5, with a weak D call TRBD1 (6 bases). Germline V gives CDR1 SGHTA, CDR2 FQGNSA. The CDR3 is 13 amino acids. Trimming pared 2 bases from V and 11 bases from J, leaving 13 bases between. The CDR3 reads CASSLRGGGAQHF. The CDR3 region has the DNA TGTGCCAGCAGCTTACGTGGAGGGGGGGCCCAGCATTTT.

This clone was observed a handful of times. V is TRBV9 and J is TRBJ2-1; 7 bases agree with TRBD2. Germline CDR1 and CDR2: SGDLS and YYNGEE. V lost 0 bases to trimming and J lost 7 bases; unmatched junction nucleotides: 10. This CDR3 is built from 16 residues. CDR3 region: CASSVDGTTLGNEQFF. The CDR3 bases are TGTGCCAGCAGCGTAGACGGGACTACCCTGGGGAATGAGCAGTTCTTC. The full variable domain, with the rest looked up from reference TRBV9 and TRBJ2-1, is DSGVTQTPKHLITATGQRVTLRCSPRSGDLSVYWYQQSLDQGLQFLIQYYNGEERAKGNILERFSAQQFPDLHSELNLSSLELGDSALYFCASSVDGTTLGNEQFFGPGTRLTVL.

The chain combines TRBV9 with TRBJ2-1, with D tentatively TRBD2 (5 bases). Trimming left V 2 bases short and J 8 bases short, with 20 bases between. This CDR3 comprises 16 residues. Germline CDR1 is SGDLS and CDR2 is YYNGEE. The CDR3 reads CASSVTPSRAGDEQFF. The CDR3 DNA reads TGTGCCAGCAGCGTGACCCCTTCCCGGGCGGGCGATGAGCAGTTCTTC.

The rearrangement joins TRBV29-1 to TRBJ2-7, with D possibly matching TRBD2 (6 bases). This CDR3 is 14 amino acids long. Trimming removed 1 base from V and 0 bases from J, with 10 bases in between. Germline V gives CDR1 SQVTM, CDR2 ANQGSEA. The DNA of the CDR3 is TGCAGCGTTGAAGTGGCGGGAAGCTCCTACGAGCAGTACTTC. Its protein product is CSVEVAGSSYEQYF.

In the case of this clone: The sample has other DNA sequences that encode this CDR3 too. The chain combines TRBV11-2 with TRBJ2-2, with D maybe TRBD2 (6 bases). The V end was cut by 5 bases, the J end by 1 base, with 8 bases between. There are 14 residues in the CDR3. Germline V CDR1 and CDR2: SGHAT, FQNNGV. DNA for the CDR3: TGTGCCAGCAGCCGGCGGGGGAACACCGGGGAGCTGTTTTTT. It codes for CASSRRGNTGELFF.

This chain joins TRBV14 and TRBJ2-2; the D gene is possibly TRBD2 (5 bases). Trimming removed 1 base from V and 4 bases from J, with 7 bases in between. The CDR3 loop spans 14 amino acids. Germline CDR1 SGHDN, CDR2 FVKESK. This CDR3 is CASSQGRSTGELFF. The CDR3 DNA is TGTGCCAGCAGCCAAGGGAGGAGCACCGGGGAGCTGTTTTTT.

The gene calls are TRBV10-3 and TRBJ1-5; weak D call: TRBD1 (6 bases). The V gene's germline CDR1 is ENHRY and CDR2 SYGVKD. The CDR3 totals 14 residues. Trimming left V 6 bases short and J 4 bases short, with 13 bases between. The DNA of the CDR3 is TGTGCCATCAGCGAGGGAAGGGGGAATCAGCCCCAGCATTTT. This encodes CAISEGRGNQPQHF.

The rearrangement joins TRBV5-5 to TRBJ2-3, with 9 positions matching TRBD2. The junction had 8 bases not matched to a gene; V was cut back by 6 bases and J by 0 bases. The germline V gene has CDR1 SGHKS and CDR2 YYEKEE (reference sequence). The CDR3 loop spans 16 amino acids. The CDR3 sequence is CASTFPSGTSTDTQYF. The CDR3 region has the DNA TGTGCCAGCACATTCCCTAGCGGGACTAGCACAGATACGCAGTATTTT.

The chain has TRBV6-5 and TRBJ2-5, with D possibly TRBD2 on 5 matching bases. The CDR3 sequence is 13 residues long. The V end was cut by 2 bases, the J end by 5 bases, with 9 bases between. Germline CDR1 and CDR2: MNHEY and SVGAGI. CDR3 protein: CASSYRSGETQYF. In nucleotides, the CDR3 is TGTGCCAGCAGTTACAGGTCGGGGGAGACCCAGTACTTC.

Only one count was recorded for this clone. The CDR3 region is CATSRGSPSPYEQYF. CDR3 nucleotide sequence: TGCGCCACAAGTCGGGGGTCCCCTAGCCCCTACGAGCAGTACTTC. The chain links TRBV23-1 to TRBJ2-7; the D gene is possibly TRBD2 (6 bases). TRBV23-1 is an ORF, with its function uncertain. Trimming took off 10 bases at V and 2 bases at J, with 21 bases between the two ends. The CDR3 totals 15 residues.

The chain carries TRBV30 and TRBJ1-3; D is unclear. Trimming stripped 0 bases from V and 5 bases from J, with 2 bases between. CDR3 length: 11 amino acids. Germline loops: CDR1 GTSNPN, CDR2 SVGIG (reference sequence). CDR3 nucleotides: TGTGCCTGGAGTGTTAGAAACACCATATATTTT. Translated: CAWSVRNTIYF.

This clone has more than one count but fewer than ten. The chain joins TRBV7-9 to TRBJ1-4, with no clear D. Germline V gene lookup returns CDR1 SEHNR and CDR2 FQNEAQ (reference sequence). V shed 7 bases and J shed 5 bases, with 11 bases lying between them. The CDR3 runs to 13 residues. The CDR3 coding sequence is TGTGCCAGCACCTACAGATCCAATGAAAAACTGTTTTTT. As protein: CASTYRSNEKLFF.

The chain links TRBV4-1 to TRBJ2-7; 8 bases are shared with TRBD1. CDR1 is MGHRA, CDR2 YSYEKL, per germline. Trimming at V came to 1 base and at J to 5 bases, leaving 10 bases not matched to a gene. CDR3 length: 16 amino acids. The CDR3 nucleotides are TGCGCCAGCAGCCAAGCAGGACAGGGCCTCGGGGACGAGCAGTACTTC. It encodes CASSQAGQGLGDEQYF.

The chain uses TRBV9 and TRBJ2-7; 9 bases agree with TRBD2. J was trimmed by 4 bases and V by 2 bases; bases with no gene match: 10. CDR1 is SGDLS, CDR2 YYNGEE, per germline. The CDR3 loop spans 16 amino acids. CDR3: CASSVSARGGPYEQYF. Written as DNA, the CDR3 is TGTGCCAGCAGCGTGTCGGCGCGGGGGGGGCCTTACGAGCAGTACTTC.

V gene TRBV7-2 combines with J gene TRBJ2-7, with a possible D match to TRBD2 (6 bases). Germline V gene data show CDR1 as SGHTA and CDR2 as FQGNSA. V was shortened by 4 bases and J by 2 bases, with 12 bases between the two germline ends. The CDR3 length is 14 residues. CDR3 bases: TGTGCCAGCAGCTCGAACCGGGAGACCTACGAGCAGTACTTC. It is translated as CASSSNRETYEQYF.

This rearrangement joins TRBV9 to TRBJ2-2; the D is unclear. CDR1 is SGDLS and CDR2 is YYNGEE in the germline V gene. The CDR3 has 13 residues. The V end was cut by 4 bases, the J end by 6 bases, with 10 bases between. The DNA of the CDR3 is TGTGCCAGCAGCCCCCGTTCCCCCGGGGAGCTGTTTTTT. This codes for CASSPRSPGELFF.

Details on this clone: The junction differs from germline at one of its ends, possibly a read error. V usage is TRBV5-5 and J usage is TRBJ1-2, with TRBD1 identical over 9 bases. This CDR3 has 14 residues. Per the germline V gene, CDR1 is SGHKS and CDR2 is YYEKEE (reference sequence). The CDR3 spells CASSLGDWDREMIF. The CDR3 DNA reads TGTGCCAGCAGCTTGGGGGACTGGGACAGGGAAATGATATTC.

The chain is built from TRBV21-1 and TRBJ2-7; the table's TRBD2 call for D was not verified on the DNA. TRBV21-1 represents a pseudogene. The CDR3 is 17 residues long. The CDR3: CASSKRPLRTSVLEQYF. Here the CDR3 DNA reads TGTGCCAGCAGCAAAAGACCCCTACGGACTAGCGTCCTCGAGCAGTACTTC.

The rearrangement uses TRBV6-6 and TRBJ1-6; D unresolved. The CDR3 is made up of 14 amino acids. Trimming stripped 3 bases from V and 7 bases from J, with 10 bases between. Germline-derived CDR1 and CDR2 are MNHNY and SVGAGI (reference sequence). CDR3: CASSYLELNSPLHF. CDR3 nucleotide sequence: TGTGCCAGCAGTTATTTAGAACTAAATTCACCCCTCCACTTT.

This sequence joins TRBV4-3 and TRBJ1-2, with 7 bases matching TRBD1. The germline V gene has CDR1 LGHNA and CDR2 YSLEER. J lost 8 bases, V lost 2 bases, and 8 bases had no gene match. This CDR3 is 14 amino acids long. CDR3 in DNA: TGCGCCAGCAGCCAAAAGGGGGCGGCTTACGGCTACACCTTC. It codes for CASSQKGAAYGYTF.